This TCR beta chain derives from a study of blood T cell repertoires in COVID-19. Study in general: Sample material is recorded as cDNA or gDNA derived from T cells, B-cell-depleted T cells, or PBMCs.

Assignment of participants to cohorts was predicated upon participant-reported clinical history. Cohort 3 recovered donors had two negative PCRs, clearance, or symptom resolution. TCRdb's table, derived via immunoSEQ multiplex PCR, lists solely in-frame clones and lacks some. Of 200,000 or so clones in the sample, 80% to 85% were seen once. The length of the CDR3 is 14 residues. The V end lost 3 bases, the J end lost 3 bases, and 13 bases lay between the germline ends. Germline-derived CDR1 and CDR2 are SGHDT and YYEEEE. This clone was seen once. The chain employs TRBV5-6 and TRBJ2-7, with TRBD2 as a possible D gene (5 bases). Material: PBMCs or T cells enriched from blood (not recorded which). The clonotype comes from a man aged 35 to 55 who had recovered from COVID-19. The CDR3 bases are TGTGCCAGCAGCTCCGGACGGAGGCACTACGAGCAGTACTTC. Its translation is CASSSGRRHYEQYF.